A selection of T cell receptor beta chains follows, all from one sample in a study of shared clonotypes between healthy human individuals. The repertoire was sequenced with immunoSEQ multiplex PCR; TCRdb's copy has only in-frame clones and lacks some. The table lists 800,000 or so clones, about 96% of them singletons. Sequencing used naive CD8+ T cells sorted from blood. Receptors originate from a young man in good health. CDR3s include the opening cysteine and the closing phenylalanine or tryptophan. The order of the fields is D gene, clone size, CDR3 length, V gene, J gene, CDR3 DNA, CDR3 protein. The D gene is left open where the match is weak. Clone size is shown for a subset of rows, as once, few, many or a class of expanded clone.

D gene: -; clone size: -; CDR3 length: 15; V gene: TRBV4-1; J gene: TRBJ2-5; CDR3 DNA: TGCGCCAGCAGCCAAGTAGACAGTTTCCAAGAGACCCAGTACTTC; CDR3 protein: CASSQVDSFQETQYF
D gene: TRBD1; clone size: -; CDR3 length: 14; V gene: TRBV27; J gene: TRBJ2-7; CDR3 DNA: TGTGCCAGCAGTTCCCGGGACAGGGGCCGAGAGCAGTACTTC; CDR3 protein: CASSSRDRGREQYF
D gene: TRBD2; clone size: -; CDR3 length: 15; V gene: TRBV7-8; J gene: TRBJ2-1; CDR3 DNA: TGTGCCAGCAGCGCCACTAGCGGGAGCTACAATGAGCAGTTCTTC; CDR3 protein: CASSATSGSYNEQFF
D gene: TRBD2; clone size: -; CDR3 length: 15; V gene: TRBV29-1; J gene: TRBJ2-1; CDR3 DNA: TGCAGCGTTGATATACCCGGGAGGGCCAACAATGAGCAGTTCTTC; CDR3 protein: CSVDIPGRANNEQFF
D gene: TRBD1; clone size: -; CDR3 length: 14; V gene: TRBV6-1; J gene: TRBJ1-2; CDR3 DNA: TGTGCCAGTAAACGACAGGGTACGGGCTATGGCTACACCTTC; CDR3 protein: CASKRQGTGYGYTF
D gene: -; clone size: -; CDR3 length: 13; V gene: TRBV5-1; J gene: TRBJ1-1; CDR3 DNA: TGCGCCAGCAGCTTGCTTCAGGGACCTGAAGCTTTCTTT; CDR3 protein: CASSLLQGPEAFF
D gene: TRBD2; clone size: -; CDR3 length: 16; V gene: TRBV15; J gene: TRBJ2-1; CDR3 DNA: TGTGCCACCAGCAGAGGGACTAGCGGGACCTACAATGAGCAGTTCTTC; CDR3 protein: CATSRGTSGTYNEQFF
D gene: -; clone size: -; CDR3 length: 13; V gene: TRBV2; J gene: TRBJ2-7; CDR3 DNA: TGTGCCGTTCGCGCAGAAGTTGGGGGCGAGCAGTACTTC; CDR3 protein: CAVRAEVGGEQYF
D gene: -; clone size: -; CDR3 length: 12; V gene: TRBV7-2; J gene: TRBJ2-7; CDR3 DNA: TGTGCCAGCGAGGGCAGGGACGACGAGCAGTACTTC; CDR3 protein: CASEGRDDEQYF
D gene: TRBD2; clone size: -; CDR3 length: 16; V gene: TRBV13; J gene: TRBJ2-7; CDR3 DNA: TGTGCCAGCAGCTTAACTAGCGGGAGGGTCCCCTACGAGCAGTACTTC; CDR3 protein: CASSLTSGRVPYEQYF
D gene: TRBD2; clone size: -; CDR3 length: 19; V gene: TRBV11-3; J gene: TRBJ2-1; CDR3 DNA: TGTGCCAGCAGCTTAATAGGACTAGCGGGAGGGCCGTCCTACAATGAGCAGTTCTTC; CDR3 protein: CASSLIGLAGGPSYNEQFF
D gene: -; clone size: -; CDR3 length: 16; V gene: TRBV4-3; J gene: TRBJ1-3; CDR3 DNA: TGCGCCAGCAGCCAAGATATGGGGGACTCTGGAAACACCATATATTTT; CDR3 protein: CASSQDMGDSGNTIYF
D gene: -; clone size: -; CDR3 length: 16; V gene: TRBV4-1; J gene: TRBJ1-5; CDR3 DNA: TGCGCCAGCAGCCAAGTGTATGGGGGGGGCAATCAGCCCCAGCATTTT; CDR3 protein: CASSQVYGGGNQPQHF
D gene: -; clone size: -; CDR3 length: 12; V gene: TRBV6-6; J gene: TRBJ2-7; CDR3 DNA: TGTGCCAGCTCCCCGGGGACCTACGAGCAGTACTTC; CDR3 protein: CASSPGTYEQYF
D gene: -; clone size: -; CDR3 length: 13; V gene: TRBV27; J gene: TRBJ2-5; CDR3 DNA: TGTGCCAGCTTCGATTTGTACCAAGAGACCCAGTACTTC; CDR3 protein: CASFDLYQETQYF
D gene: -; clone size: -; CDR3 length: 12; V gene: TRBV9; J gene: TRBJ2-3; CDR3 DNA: TGTGCCAGCAGCGTAGTTTCAGATACGCAGTATTTT; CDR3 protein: CASSVVSDTQYF
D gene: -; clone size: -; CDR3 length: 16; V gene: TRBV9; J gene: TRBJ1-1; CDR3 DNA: TGTGCCAGCAGCGTAGAAGACTCTTCGGCGTACACTGAAGCTTTCTTT; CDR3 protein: CASSVEDSSAYTEAFF
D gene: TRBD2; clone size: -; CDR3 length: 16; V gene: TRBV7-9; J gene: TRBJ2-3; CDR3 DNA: TGTGCCAGCAGCTCCATTTTAGCGGGAGGCACAGATACGCAGTATTTT; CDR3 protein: CASSSILAGGTDTQYF
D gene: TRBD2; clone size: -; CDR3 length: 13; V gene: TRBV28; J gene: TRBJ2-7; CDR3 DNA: TGTGCCAGCAGCCGCCCGGGGGGGAACGAGCAGTACTTC; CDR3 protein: CASSRPGGNEQYF
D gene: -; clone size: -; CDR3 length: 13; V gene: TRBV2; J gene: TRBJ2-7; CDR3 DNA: TGTGCCAGCAGGCATATCACTGGTTACGAGCAGTACTTC; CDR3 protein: CASRHITGYEQYF
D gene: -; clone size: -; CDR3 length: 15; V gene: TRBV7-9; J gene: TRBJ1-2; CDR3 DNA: TGTGCCAGCAGCCCCCGTACCATAATGGACTATGGCTACACCTTC; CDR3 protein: CASSPRTIMDYGYTF
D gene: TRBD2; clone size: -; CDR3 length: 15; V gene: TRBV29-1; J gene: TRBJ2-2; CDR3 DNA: TGCAGCGTTGAAGGTAGACTGGGAGGGACCGGGGAGCTGTTTTTT; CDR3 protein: CSVEGRLGGTGELFF
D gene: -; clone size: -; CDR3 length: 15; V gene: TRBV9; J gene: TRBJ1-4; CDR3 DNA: TGTGCCAGCAGCTTCTCAGGGAGGGATGATGAAAAACTGTTTTTT; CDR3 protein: CASSFSGRDDEKLFF
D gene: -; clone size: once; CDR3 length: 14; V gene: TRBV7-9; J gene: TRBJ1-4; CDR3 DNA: TGTGCCAGCAGCTTAGAAAGGGAGAATGAAAAACTGTTTTTT; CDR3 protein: CASSLERENEKLFF
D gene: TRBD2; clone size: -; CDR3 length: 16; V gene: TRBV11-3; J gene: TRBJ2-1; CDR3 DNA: TGTGCCAGCAGCTTAGGGCGGGAGACGATAGGCAATGAGCAGTTCTTC; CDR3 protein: CASSLGRETIGNEQFF
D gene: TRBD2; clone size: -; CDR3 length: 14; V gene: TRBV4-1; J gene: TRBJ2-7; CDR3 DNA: TGCGCCAGCAGCCAAAAAGGGAGGGAATACGAGCAGTACTTC; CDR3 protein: CASSQKGREYEQYF
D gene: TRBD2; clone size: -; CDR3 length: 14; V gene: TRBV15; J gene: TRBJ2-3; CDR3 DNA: TGTGCCACCCAAGCGGGAGCCGTCTCAGATACGCAGTATTTT; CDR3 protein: CATQAGAVSDTQYF
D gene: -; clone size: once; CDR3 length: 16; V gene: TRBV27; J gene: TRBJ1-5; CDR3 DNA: TGTGCCAGCAGTTTATCCGGGGTAAGAGGCAATCAGCCCCAGCATTTT; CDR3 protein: CASSLSGVRGNQPQHF
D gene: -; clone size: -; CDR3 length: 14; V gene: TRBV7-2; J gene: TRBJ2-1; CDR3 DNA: TGTGCCAGCAGCGATATTGGACTCAACAATGAGCAGTTCTTC; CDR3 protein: CASSDIGLNNEQFF
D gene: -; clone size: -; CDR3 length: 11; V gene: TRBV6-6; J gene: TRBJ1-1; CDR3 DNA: TGTGCCAGGGTGGGGGAAACTGAAGCTTTCTTT; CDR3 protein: CARVGETEAFF
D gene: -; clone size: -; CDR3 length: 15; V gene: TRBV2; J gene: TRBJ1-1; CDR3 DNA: TGTGCCAGCAGTGAACCAGGAGAGGGGGACACTGAAGCTTTCTTT; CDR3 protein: CASSEPGEGDTEAFF
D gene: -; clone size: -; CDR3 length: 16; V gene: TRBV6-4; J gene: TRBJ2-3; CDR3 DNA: TGTGCCGGTTTAACTTTCAGGTTTCCTTCCACAGATACGCAGTATTTT; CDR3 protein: CAGLTFRFPSTDTQYF
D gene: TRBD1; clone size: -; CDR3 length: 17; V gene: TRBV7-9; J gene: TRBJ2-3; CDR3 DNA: TGTGCCAGCAGCACCGGGACAGGGGGCTTTGACACAGATACGCAGTATTTT; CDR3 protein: CASSTGTGGFDTDTQYF
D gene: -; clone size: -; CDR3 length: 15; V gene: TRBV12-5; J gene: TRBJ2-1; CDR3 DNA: TGTGCTAGTGGTTTGGTAGGGAGTTCCTACAATGAGCAGTTCTTC; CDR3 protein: CASGLVGSSYNEQFF
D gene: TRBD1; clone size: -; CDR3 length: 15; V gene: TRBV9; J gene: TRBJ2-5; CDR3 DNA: TGTGCCAGCAGCGTGGGACAGGGCCGACAAGAGACCCAGTACTTC; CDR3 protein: CASSVGQGRQETQYF
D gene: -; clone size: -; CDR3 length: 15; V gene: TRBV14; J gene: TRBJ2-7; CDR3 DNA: TGTGCCAGCAGCCAAGATTCGGGGGCTAACGACGAGCAGTACTTC; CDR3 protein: CASSQDSGANDEQYF
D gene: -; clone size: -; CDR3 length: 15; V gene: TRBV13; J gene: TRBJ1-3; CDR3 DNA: TGTGCCAGCAGCTTCCTCCCCGCTTCTGGAAACACCATATATTTT; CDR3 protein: CASSFLPASGNTIYF
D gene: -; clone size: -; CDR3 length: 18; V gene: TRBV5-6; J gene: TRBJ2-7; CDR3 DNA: TGTGCCAGCAGCTTGTTCCGTGCCAGCCTCGGACCAACCTACGAGCAGTACTTC; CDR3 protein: CASSLFRASLGPTYEQYF